The present entry profiles one TCR beta chain with its context. Its specificity is unknown. Being one base from a much bigger clone, this may be a read error. CDR1 and CDR2 (germline): SGHTA, FQGNSA. The CDR3 covers 18 residues. This record belongs to a study of T cell repertoires in cytomegalovirus infection. At the level of the study: CMV epitopes used comprised recently identified HLA-C-restricted ones and well-studied HLA-B-restricted ones. Public TCR beta signatures indicated both CMV infection and matching HLA type. Findings and limits, study-wide: The cumulative frequency of public TCR beta families distinguished individuals who carried CMV together with the relevant HLA. It was HLA-C-restricted CMV-specific TCR beta clonotypes that dominated the response ex vivo.

Each CDR3 protein is one row after TCRdb ran MiXCR on the reads. The data hold about 570,000 distinct CDR3 sequences, with approximately 40% observed a single time. The chain couples TRBV7-2 to TRBJ1-6; 7 nucleotides agree with TRBD1. The sample here was cultured PBMCs, taken from culture after CMV antigen stimulation. This receptor was obtained from a human donor in good health (CMV status not recorded). Some clones in this sample may be carry-over from other donors' samples. The CDR3 DNA is TGTGCCAGCAGCCCAATGGGAGGGGGCTTTGAATATAATTCACCCCTCCAGTTT. It is translated as CASSPMGGGFEYNSPLQF.